This TCR beta chain came from a study of CD8 T cells in Susac syndrome. In the study overall: When blood was drawn, patients with Susac syndrome were on intravenous immunoglobulin alone, on corticosteroids, or therapy-naive. Study-level points and caveats: A relatively small number of individuals underwent TCR sequencing and HLA analysis.

Notes on this clonotype: Its antigen is as yet unknown.

As judged by recently defined diagnostic criteria, patients with Susac syndrome had definite or probable disease. The V and J ends lost 0 bases and 1 base, in that order; junction bases with no gene match: 2. The CDR3 is 16 residues long. The germline V gene has CDR1 MNHEY and CDR2 SVGAGI. An amount of RNA that ranged from roughly 0.45 to 1 ug was reverse transcribed with random hexamers. The immunoSEQ assay covered 54 Vbeta and 13 Jbeta segments for CDR3. TCRdb re-analysed the immunoSEQ multiplex PCR reads in MiXCR, keeping a single row per CDR3 protein. The sample lists roughly 190,000 distinct CDR3 sequences; approximately 94% were seen once.

The clonotype originates from a human donor with Susac syndrome. This chain uses TRBV6-5 with TRBJ2-2, with TRBD1 matching over 7 bases. Input material: CD4+ T cells from PBMCs. The CDR3 DNA is TGTGCCAGCAGTTACTCGTGGACAGGGAACACCGGGGAGCTGTTTTTT. Its protein product is CASSYSWTGNTGELFF.